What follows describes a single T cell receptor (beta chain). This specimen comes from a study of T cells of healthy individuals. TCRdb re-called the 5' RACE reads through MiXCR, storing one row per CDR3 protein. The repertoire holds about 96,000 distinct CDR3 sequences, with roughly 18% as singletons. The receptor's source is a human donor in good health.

In DNA, the CDR3 is TGTGCCAGCAAGGACTATACGGGAAACACCATATATTTT. It codes for CASKDYTGNTIYF. The chain employs TRBV7-2 and TRBJ1-3; no clear D. The germline gives CDR1 SGHTA, CDR2 FQGNSA. The V gene lost 7 bases and the J gene lost 4 bases, with 11 bases spanning the gap. The length of the CDR3 is 13 residues.